Following are 32 T cell receptor beta chains from one sample sequenced in a study of blood T cell repertoires in COVID-19. The repertoire was sequenced with immunoSEQ multiplex PCR; TCRdb's copy has only in-frame clones and lacks some. The sample lists around 190,000 clones, approximately 81% occurring once. Sequenced material: peripheral blood. The receptors were sampled from a woman over 75 with acute or convalescent COVID-19.

This chain uses TRBV7-9 with TRBJ1-2, with D hard to call. V was clipped by 5 bases and J by 4 bases, with 8 bases between them. CDR1 and CDR2 from the germline V gene are SEHNR and FQNEAQ (reference sequence). The CDR3 contains 12 residues. CDR3 residues: CASSPRGYGYTF. CDR3 in DNA: TGTGCCAGCAGCCCTCGGGGCTATGGCTACACCTTC. Looking up the rest from reference TRBV7-9 and TRBJ1-2 gives the full variable domain: DTGVSQNPRHKITKRGQNVTFRCDPISEHNRLYWYRQTLGQGPEFLTYFQNEAQLEKSRLLSDRFSAERPKGSFSTLEIQRTEQGDSAMYLCASSPRGYGYTFGSGTRLTVV.

This chain connects TRBV10-1 to TRBJ1-1; D remains ambiguous. In germline, CDR1 is WNHNN, CDR2 SYGVQD (reference sequence). Trimming left V 3 bases short and J 6 bases short, with 11 bases between. This CDR3 has 13 amino acids. The DNA of the CDR3 is TGCGCCAGCAGTGAAGGCGGAAGATCTGAAGCTTTCTTT. As protein: CASSEGGRSEAFF.

The gene calls are TRBV7-3 and TRBJ2-7; the D gene is possibly TRBD1 (5 bases). Trimming stripped 0 bases from V and 12 bases from J, with 15 bases between. Germline V gene data show CDR1 as SGHTA and CDR2 as FQGTGA. This CDR3 is built from 13 residues. The CDR3 reads CASSLTKQEIAYF. CDR3 DNA sequence: TGTGCCAGCAGCTTAACGAAACAGGAGATCGCGTACTTC.

In this sample, this clone turned up once. The V and J genes are TRBV7-2 and TRBJ1-4; D is uncertain. V lost 5 bases to trimming and J lost 3 bases, with 10 bases between them. This CDR3 comprises 14 residues. Germline CDR1 is SGHTA and CDR2 is FQGNSA. CDR3 sequence (DNA): TGTGCCAGCAGCCCGGAGGTGGCTAATGAAAAACTGTTTTTT. Protein sequence: CASSPEVANEKLFF.

The CDR3 loop is CASSFLLDTQYF. The CDR3 DNA sequence: TGTGCCAGTAGTTTTCTTCTTGATACGCAGTATTTT. The rearrangement links TRBV19 to TRBJ2-3; the D is unclear. V was shortened by 5 bases and J by 6 bases, with 9 bases between the two germline ends. The CDR3 loop spans 12 amino acids. Germline V gene data show CDR1 as LNHDA and CDR2 as SQIVND (reference sequence).

A single count supports this clone. The chain carries TRBV4-2 and TRBJ1-1, with a weak D call TRBD1 (6 bases). The CDR3 covers 11 residues. Germline CDR1 and CDR2: LGHNA and YNFKEQ. With 5 bases removed from V and 9 bases from J, the gap between germline ends came to 10 bases. The CDR3 DNA reads TGTGCCAGCAGCAGCCGGGACAAAGCTTTCTTT. As protein: CASSSRDKAFF.

This chain joins TRBV28 and TRBJ1-1; 7 bases line up with TRBD1. Looked up from germline, CDR1 is MDHEN and CDR2 is SYDVKM. The CDR3 length is 20 residues. After removal of 3 bases from V and 4 bases from J, the junction contained 23 bases not matched to a gene. The DNA of the CDR3 is TGTGCCAGCAGTTTGCGACAGGGTAGGGATCTATGGAAGTCTGGCACTGAAGCTTTCTTT. As protein: CASSLRQGRDLWKSGTEAFF.

This sequence joins TRBV6-2 or TRBV6-3 and TRBJ1-3, with D possibly matching TRBD1 (6 bases). The germline V gene has CDR1 MNHEY and CDR2 SVGEGT. V lost 0 bases and J 8 bases, leaving 14 bases between the germline ends. The CDR3 runs 15 residues. The CDR3 region is CASSYSRDIGDTIYF. In DNA form, the CDR3 reads TGTGCCAGCAGTTACTCCCGGGACATCGGTGACACCATATATTTT.

The CDR3 loop reads CASSFLMSGYTF. As DNA, the CDR3 is TGTGCCAGCAGTTTTTTAATGAGTGGCTACACCTTC. This chain links TRBV28 with TRBJ1-2; D unresolved. V lost 3 bases to trimming and J lost 7 bases, with 9 bases between them. Germline loops: CDR1 MDHEN, CDR2 SYDVKM. This CDR3 has 12 amino acids.

This clone was counted between two and nine times. The CDR3 DNA is TGTGCCAGCAGTCAACTCGGCTACGAGCAGTACTTC. Translating gives CASSQLGYEQYF. This rearrangement joins TRBV6-2 or TRBV6-3 to TRBJ2-7, with D unresolved. The CDR3 loop spans 12 amino acids. Trimming left V 5 bases short and J 3 bases short, with 8 bases between. CDR1 is MNHEY and CDR2 is SVGEGT in the germline V gene.

The chain's CDR3 is CASSKLAGFDEQYF. The CDR3 bases are TGTGCCAGCAGCAAACTAGCGGGATTCGACGAGCAGTACTTC. V and J are TRBV11-2 and TRBJ2-7, with 10 nucleotides matching TRBD2. There are 14 residues in the CDR3. The V segment lost 5 bases and the J segment 5 bases; nucleotides outside the gene matches: 6. Germline V gene lookup returns CDR1 SGHAT and CDR2 FQNNGV.

The chain is built from TRBV6-4 and TRBJ1-4, with 10 positions matching TRBD1. Trimming removed 3 bases from V and 6 bases from J; junction bases left unmatched: 7. The CDR3 has 16 residues. CDR1 is MRHNA and CDR2 is SNTAGT in the germline V gene. For the CDR3, the DNA is TGTGCCAGCAGTGATGTAGCCGGGACAGGGGATGAAAAACTGTTTTTT. This gives the protein CASSDVAGTGDEKLFF.

CDR3: CATSIGGAGANVLTF. CDR3 sequence (DNA): TGTGCCACCAGCATCGGAGGGGCCGGGGCCAACGTCCTGACTTTC. The chain joins TRBV15 to TRBJ2-6, with TRBD2 as a possible D gene (6 bases). Germline V gene lookup returns CDR1 LNHNV and CDR2 YYDKDF (reference sequence). The CDR3 runs to 15 residues. V was pared by 4 bases and J by 4 bases, with 11 bases between.

DNA of the CDR3: TGTGCCAGCAGTTCCGACTTACTCTCTGGGGCCAACGTCCTGACTTTC. It encodes CASSSDLLSGANVLTF. This chain links TRBV6-2 or TRBV6-3 with TRBJ2-6; D gene unclear. V lost 4 bases to trimming and J lost 0 bases, with 10 bases between them. Germline CDR1 and CDR2: MNHEY and SVGEGT. The length of the CDR3 is 16 residues.

The chain employs TRBV18 and TRBJ1-1, with 8 positions matching TRBD1. Germline assignment: CDR1 KGHSH and CDR2 LQKENI. V lost 1 base, J lost 4 bases, and 11 bases stayed unmatched. This CDR3 contains 17 residues. The CDR3 DNA reads TGTGCCAGCTCACCACGGTTCGCAGGGGGCGCGGGCACTGAAGCTTTCTTT. It is translated as CASSPRFAGGAGTEAFF.

The DNA for the CDR3 is TGTGCCAGCAGTCCTCTGACTTTCACAGATACGCAGTATTTT. Translating gives CASSPLTFTDTQYF. The rearrangement uses TRBV28 and TRBJ2-3, with D unclear. CDR1 is MDHEN, CDR2 SYDVKM, per germline. V was pared by 5 bases and J by 2 bases, with 11 bases between. The CDR3 contains 14 residues.

This clone has a handful of counts. V gene TRBV7-2 combines with J gene TRBJ1-5; D gene uncertain. Germline V CDR1 and CDR2: SGHTA, FQGNSA. The CDR3 length is 14 residues. Trimming stripped 4 bases from V and 3 bases from J, with 10 bases between. The DNA for the CDR3 is TGTGCCAGCAGCTCGGGTAGTTACAATCAGCCCCAGCATTTT. This sequence encodes CASSSGSYNQPQHF.

This chain's CDR3 is CASRAGSSTDTQYF. The DNA of the CDR3 is TGTGCCAGCAGAGCGGGTTCTAGCACAGATACGCAGTATTTT. The rearrangement links TRBV6-5 to TRBJ2-3; the D gene is possibly TRBD2 (6 bases). V lost 6 bases, J lost 0 bases, and 10 bases lay in between. There are 14 residues in the CDR3. Germline CDR1 MNHEY, CDR2 SVGAGI.

For the CDR3, the DNA is TGTGCCAGCAGCATGGACAGGACCAATGAGCAGTTCTTC. It encodes CASSMDRTNEQFF. The chain links TRBV5-5 to TRBJ2-1; 7 bases agree with TRBD1. The V and J ends lost 4 bases and 6 bases, in that order; junction bases with no gene match: 4. Germline assignment: CDR1 SGHKS and CDR2 YYEKEE (reference sequence). The CDR3 has 13 residues.

The chain is built from TRBV11-3 and TRBJ2-5; 7 bases map to TRBD1. The CDR3 runs 16 residues. Trimming removed 5 bases from V and 3 bases from J; junction bases left unmatched: 12. Germline CDR1 SGHNT, CDR2 YENEEA. The CDR3 DNA sequence: TGTGCCAGCAGCGCGCCGAACCAGGGACAGAAAGAGACCCAGTACTTC. It translates to CASSAPNQGQKETQYF.

The V gene is TRBV6-2 or TRBV6-3, the J gene TRBJ2-3; 10 bases match TRBD2. Losses at the gene ends were 5 bases for V and 5 bases for J; bases not matched to a gene: 7. The V gene's germline CDR1 is MNHEY and CDR2 SVGEGT. The CDR3 is 15 amino acids. DNA for the CDR3: TGTGCCAGCAGTGCTCTAGCGGGAGCTTTAGATACGCAGTATTTT. This gives the protein CASSALAGALDTQYF.

The chain is built from TRBV7-9 and TRBJ2-7; the match to TRBD1 covers 7 bases. This CDR3 spans 16 amino acids. Germline CDR1 reads SEHNR; CDR2 reads FQNEAQ (reference sequence). J lost 0 bases, V lost 5 bases, and 10 bases had no gene match. The CDR3 here is CASSRFRTGGSYEQYF. The CDR3 DNA reads as TGTGCCAGCAGCCGATTCCGGACAGGCGGCTCCTACGAGCAGTACTTC.

This rearrangement joins TRBV4-1 to TRBJ2-7, with TRBD2 matching 14 bases. This CDR3 comprises 18 residues. The V and J ends lost 2 bases and 6 bases, in that order; junction bases with no gene match: 12. Germline V gives CDR1 MGHRA, CDR2 YSYEKL. CDR3 loop: CASSQMGTSGSVSGEQYF. The DNA of the CDR3 is TGCGCCAGCAGCCAAATGGGGACTAGCGGGAGCGTTTCGGGCGAGCAGTACTTC.

The chain recombines TRBV11-1 with TRBJ1-1; a possible D gene is TRBD1 (6 bases). V lost 4 bases and J 0 bases, leaving 15 bases between the germline ends. This CDR3 spans 16 amino acids. The germline gives CDR1 SGHAT, CDR2 FQDESV (reference sequence). The CDR3 nucleotides are TGTGCCAGCAGCTCTAACCGAAGGGGGATGAACACTGAAGCTTTCTTT. It is translated as CASSSNRRGMNTEAFF.

The chain uses TRBV29-1 and TRBJ1-3, with TRBD1 matching 7 bases. The CDR3 totals 13 residues. Germline loops: CDR1 SQVTM, CDR2 ANQGSEA. V trimming: 5 bases; J trimming: 7 bases; junction bases outside the gene matches: 8. The CDR3 DNA reads TGCAGCGTTTACAGGGGCGAGGGGAACACCATATATTTT. This codes for CSVYRGEGNTIYF.

V gene TRBV7-2 combines with J gene TRBJ2-4, with D perhaps TRBD2 (5 bases). V was pared by 4 bases and J by 5 bases, with 15 bases between. Germline V gene data show CDR1 as SGHTA and CDR2 as FQGNSA. This CDR3 is 15 amino acids long. The CDR3 sequence: CASSSQRLPQNIQYF. The DNA for the CDR3 is TGTGCCAGCAGCTCCCAGCGGTTGCCCCAAAACATTCAGTACTTC.

V and J are TRBV27 and TRBJ2-6, with a tentative D call TRBD2 (7 bases). Germline values: CDR1 MNHEY, CDR2 SMNVEV (reference sequence). There are 17 residues in the CDR3. Between the trimmed V and J ends, which lost 0 bases and 2 bases, there was a span of 11 bases. The CDR3 loop reads CASSLSRGGAGANVLTF. Here the CDR3 DNA reads TGTGCCAGCAGTTTATCAAGAGGGGGGGCTGGGGCCAACGTCCTGACTTTC.

The chain joins TRBV19 to TRBJ2-5, with a tentative D call TRBD1 (5 bases). Germline V lookup: CDR1 LNHDA, CDR2 SQIVND (reference sequence). This CDR3 has 12 amino acids. The germline V and J ends were trimmed by 4 bases and 2 bases, with 5 bases remaining between them. CDR3 loop: CASSTGQETQYF. CDR3 DNA sequence: TGTGCCAGTAGTACAGGGCAAGAGACCCAGTACTTC.

This chain connects TRBV5-4 to TRBJ2-1; 12 bases fit TRBD2. V shed 3 bases and J 3 bases; nucleotides not matched to a gene: 4. The CDR3 runs to 16 residues. Germline assignment: CDR1 SGHNT and CDR2 YYREEE (reference sequence). The CDR3 region is CASSSGLAGNYNEQFF. CDR3 nucleotide sequence: TGTGCCAGCAGCTCGGGACTAGCGGGTAACTACAATGAGCAGTTCTTC.

The chain carries TRBV7-9 and TRBJ1-1; D unclear. The germline gives CDR1 SEHNR, CDR2 FQNEAQ (reference sequence). The CDR3 sequence is 15 residues long. Trimming removed 5 bases at V and 1 base at J, with 14 bases between. The CDR3 is CASSRVSLRNTEAFF. The CDR3 coding sequence is TGTGCCAGCAGCCGGGTCAGCTTGAGGAACACTGAAGCTTTCTTT. The variable domain in full, with the rest retrieved from reference TRBV7-9 and TRBJ1-1, is DTGVSQNPRHKITKRGQNVTFRCDPISEHNRLYWYRQTLGQGPEFLTYFQNEAQLEKSRLLSDRFSAERPKGSFSTLEIQRTEQGDSAMYLCASSRVSLRNTEAFFGQGTRLTVV.

The CDR3 sequence is CASSTPGGPNYGYTF. The CDR3 coding sequence is TGTGCCAGCAGCACCCCAGGGGGTCCTAACTATGGCTACACCTTC. This chain uses TRBV7-9 with TRBJ1-2; 7 bases are a match to TRBD1. The CDR3 sequence is 15 residues long. Germline trimming cut 5 bases from V and 0 bases from J; bases unmatched to any gene: 6. Germline-derived CDR1 and CDR2 are SEHNR and FQNEAQ (reference sequence).

This clone was observed a single time. This chain uses TRBV27 with TRBJ1-1, with D maybe TRBD1 (5 bases). CDR3 length equals 13 residues. CDR1 and CDR2 (germline): MNHEY, SMNVEV (reference sequence). V was trimmed by 5 bases and J by 10 bases, leaving 17 bases between them. The CDR3 loop reads CASSTRLGVGAFF. Here the CDR3 DNA reads TGTGCCAGCAGTACCCGCTTAGGGGTTGGAGCTTTCTTT.